Following are 32 T cell receptor beta chains from one sample sequenced in a study of T cell responses to AZD1222 COVID-19 vaccine. This table comes from immunoSEQ multiplex PCR, and its TCRdb copy is limited to in-frame clones, with some not included. Of about 130,000 clones listed, just over 90% are singletons. Sequences were derived from peripheral blood, sampled on day 0 of AZD1222 vaccination. All receptors derive from an adult in good health.

This clone was seen a single time. The chain recombines TRBV28 with TRBJ1-4; TRBD1 matches 7 bases. The CDR3 covers 15 residues. V lost 6 bases and J lost 6; bases outside the gene matches: 10. CDR1 and CDR2 from the germline V gene are MDHEN and SYDVKM. CDR3 DNA: TGTGCCAGCAGCCCCTCGACAGGGACGGATGAAAAACTGTTTTTT. Amino acids: CASSPSTGTDEKLFF.

V is TRBV4-3 and J is TRBJ1-2, with 7 bases aligning to TRBD1. The ends lost 6 bases at V and 4 bases at J; junction bases unmatched: 14. Germline V lookup: CDR1 LGHNA, CDR2 YSLEER. CDR3 length: 16 amino acids. The CDR3 region is CASSPGAGQERYGYTF. CDR3 coding DNA: TGCGCCAGCAGTCCGGGGGCAGGACAGGAACGCTATGGCTACACCTTC.

The chain uses TRBV6-2 or TRBV6-3 and TRBJ1-6; D is unresolved. This CDR3 contains 19 residues. Trimming removed 3 bases at V and 0 bases at J, with 18 bases between. Germline CDR1 is MNHEY and CDR2 is SVGEGT. The CDR3 nucleotides are TGTGCCAGCAGTTATGATCTAGGCAAAACGAGCTCCTATAATTCACCCCTCCACTTT. Translating gives CASSYDLGKTSSYNSPLHF.

This sequence joins TRBV28 and TRBJ1-5, with D tentatively TRBD1 (5 bases). Trimming stripped 3 bases from V and 2 bases from J, with 8 bases between. CDR1 MDHEN and CDR2 SYDVKM come from the germline V gene. The CDR3 is 14 residues long. The CDR3 protein is CASSFIGGNQPQHF. Here the CDR3 DNA reads TGTGCCAGCAGTTTCATAGGGGGCAATCAGCCCCAGCATTTT.

This chain joins TRBV6-5 and TRBJ1-4; TRBD1 is a possible D gene (6 bases). V lost 2 bases and J lost 12, with 19 bases in between. The CDR3 loop spans 15 amino acids. Germline V lookup: CDR1 MNHEY, CDR2 SVGAGI. CDR3 region: CASSYTLDSGIELFF. The CDR3 DNA reads as TGTGCCAGCAGTTACACACTGGACAGCGGGATTGAACTGTTTTTT.

The rearrangement joins TRBV2 to TRBJ2-7; a weak D match, TRBD2 (5 bases). Deletions cut 3 bases from V and 1 base from J, with 10 bases between. This CDR3 has 14 amino acids. Germline loops: CDR1 SNHLY, CDR2 FYNNEI. The CDR3 bases are TGTGCCAGCAGTGACAATTCGGGGTCCTACGAGCAGTACTTC. It codes for CASSDNSGSYEQYF.

V usage is TRBV5-1 and J usage is TRBJ1-1; 8 positions agree with TRBD1. V was clipped by 0 bases and J by 3 bases; unmatched bases: 1. The germline CDR1 and CDR2 sequences are SGHRS and YFSETQ. The CDR3 contains 14 residues. The CDR3 DNA follows: TGCGCCAGCAGCTTGGAGGGACAGGACACTGAAGCTTTCTTT. Amino acid sequence: CASSLEGQDTEAFF. The full variable domain, in which reference TRBV5-1 and TRBJ1-1 provide the parts outside the CDR3, is KAGVTQTPRYLIKTRGQQVTLSCSPISGHRSVSWYQQTPGQGLQFLFEYFSETQRNKGNFPGRFSGRQFSNSRSEMNVSTLELGDSALYLCASSLEGQDTEAFFGQGTRLTVV.

The chain uses TRBV4-2 and TRBJ2-7; 7 bases are a match to TRBD1. CDR1 is LGHNA and CDR2 is YNFKEQ in the germline V gene. CDR3 length equals 16 residues. With 0 bases clipped from V and 3 bases from J, the junction kept 8 bases outside the gene matches. The CDR3 region has the DNA TGTGCCAGCAGCCAAGAACGGGCAGGGGGTCTCTACGAGCAGTACTTC. Translated, it gives CASSQERAGGLYEQYF.

For the CDR3, the DNA is TGTGCCAGCAGCTCACGACAGGGAGCCTACGAGCAGTACTTC. Amino acid sequence: CASSSRQGAYEQYF. J is TRBJ2-7 and V is TRBV3-1 (or the pseudogene TRBV3-2); TRBD1 aligns across 7 bases. Germline loops: CDR1 LGHDT, CDR2 YNNKEL (reference sequence). Losses at the gene ends were 5 bases for V and 2 bases for J; bases not matched to a gene: 6. CDR3 size: 14 residues.

This chain connects TRBV7-3 to TRBJ1-1, with 9 nucleotides matching TRBD1. Trimming took 5 bases from V and 10 from J; bases not matched to a gene: 8. The CDR3 contains 13 residues. Per the germline V gene, CDR1 is SGHTA and CDR2 is FQGTGA. CDR3 sequence reads: CASSPTGTGIAFF. The CDR3 nucleotides are TGTGCCAGCAGCCCAACCGGGACAGGGATAGCTTTCTTT. Filled out from reference TRBV7-3 and TRBJ1-1, the complete variable domain reads GAGVSQTPSNKVTEKGKYVELRCDPISGHTALYWYRQSLGQGPEFLIYFQGTGAADDSGLPNDRFFAVRPEGSVSTLKIQRTERGDSAVYLCASSPTGTGIAFFGQGTRLTVV.

The rearrangement joins TRBV3-1 (or the pseudogene TRBV3-2) to TRBJ2-1; the match to TRBD1 covers 9 bases. The CDR3 spans 13 residues. The germline gives CDR1 LGHDT, CDR2 YNNKEL (reference sequence). V lost 6 bases to trimming and J lost 7 bases; unmatched junction nucleotides: 4. CDR3 DNA sequence: TGTGCCAGCAGGGGGACAGGGCAAAATGAGCAGTTCTTC. It specifies CASRGTGQNEQFF.

The chain is built from TRBV27 and TRBJ2-7, with 7 bases fitting TRBD2. CDR3 length: 15 residues. Losses at the gene ends were 6 bases for V and 3 bases for J; bases not matched to a gene: 11. The germline V gene encodes CDR1 MNHEY and CDR2 SMNVEV (reference sequence). CDR3 loop: CASSSRASGRYEQYF. In DNA, the CDR3 is TGTGCCAGCAGCAGCAGGGCTAGCGGACGCTACGAGCAGTACTTC.

This clone was detected only a few times. The V call is TRBV27, the J call TRBJ2-3; the match to TRBD1 covers 9 bases. Germline loops: CDR1 MNHEY, CDR2 SMNVEV (reference sequence). The CDR3 contains 16 residues. Unmatched junction bases numbered 12, after V lost 5 bases and J lost 6 bases. The CDR3 is CASSTRQGVFRDTQYF. CDR3 coding DNA: TGTGCCAGCAGTACCCGACAGGGGGTATTCAGGGATACGCAGTATTTT.

The chain employs TRBV28 and TRBJ1-5; D is perhaps TRBD1 (6 bases). Germline V lookup: CDR1 MDHEN, CDR2 SYDVKM. Trimming removed 4 bases at V and 2 bases at J, with 12 bases between. The CDR3 totals 15 residues. CDR3 coding DNA: TGTGCCAGCAGTTACGGGGGCCTGGGCAATCAGCCCCAGCATTTT. Its protein product is CASSYGGLGNQPQHF.

This sequence joins TRBV18 and TRBJ2-7, with D unresolved. Trimming removed 1 base at V and 5 bases at J, with 15 bases between. Germline V gene data show CDR1 as KGHSH and CDR2 as LQKENI. This CDR3 comprises 15 residues. The CDR3 DNA reads as TGTGCCAGCTCACCACGGGAACCACTTCCTCACGAGCAGTACTTC. Translation: CASSPREPLPHEQYF.

This rearrangement joins TRBV9 to TRBJ1-6; tentative D call: TRBD1 (5 bases). The V end was cut by 0 bases, the J end by 10 bases, with 11 bases between. The CDR3 is made up of 14 amino acids. Germline V gene data show CDR1 as SGDLS and CDR2 as YYNGEE. The DNA of the CDR3 is TGTGCCAGCAGCGTAGTGGCAGGGCCCTCACCCCTCCACTTT. It yields the protein CASSVVAGPSPLHF.

The chain is built from TRBV28 and TRBJ1-2; 10 bases agree with TRBD1. The CDR3 length is 14 residues. V was clipped by 7 bases and J by 3 bases; unmatched bases: 5. Germline V gives CDR1 MDHEN, CDR2 SYDVKM. The CDR3: CASTLGQGYYGYTF. CDR3 nucleotides: TGTGCCAGCACCCTGGGACAGGGGTACTATGGCTACACCTTC.

The CDR3 DNA is TGTGCCAGCAGTTACTCGATGGGCCCTAACTATGGCTACACCTTC. The encoded protein is CASSYSMGPNYGYTF. The chain links TRBV6-5 to TRBJ1-2; no clear D. Germline V gene data show CDR1 as MNHEY and CDR2 as SVGAGI. This CDR3 spans 15 amino acids. V shed 0 bases and J shed 0 bases, with 8 bases lying between them.

The rearrangement joins TRBV3-1 (or the pseudogene TRBV3-2) to TRBJ1-6; weak D call: TRBD1 (5 bases). The CDR3 spans 14 residues. Deletions cut 2 bases from V and 8 bases from J, with 10 bases between. Germline V gene sequence: CDR1 LGHDT, CDR2 YNNKEL (reference sequence). CDR3 coding DNA: TGTGCCAGCAGCCAAAGGGACTCCGATTCACCCCTCCACTTT. As protein: CASSQRDSDSPLHF.

The J gene is TRBJ1-5, the V gene TRBV6-2 or TRBV6-3; 8 bases match TRBD1. V was clipped by 6 bases and J by 1 base; unmatched bases: 5. Looked up from germline, CDR1 is MNHEY and CDR2 is SVGEGT. The CDR3 extends over 15 amino acids. The CDR3 sequence is CASSWTGISNQPQHF. The CDR3 DNA reads TGTGCCAGCAGCTGGACAGGGATAAGCAATCAGCCCCAGCATTTT.

The J gene is TRBJ2-4, the V gene TRBV7-9, with D possibly being TRBD2 (6 bases). The ends were cut back, 0 bases at V and 0 bases at J, with 18 bases in the middle. Germline assignment: CDR1 SEHNR and CDR2 FQNEAQ (reference sequence). The CDR3 totals 19 residues. CDR3 sequence reads: CASSLAGGPRPIAKNIQYF. The CDR3 nucleotides read TGTGCCAGCAGCTTAGCGGGGGGTCCTCGACCTATAGCCAAAAACATTCAGTACTTC.

The gene calls are TRBV11-1 and TRBJ2-7; TRBD1 matches at 8 bases. The CDR3 is 16 residues long. With V trimmed by 0 bases and J by 0 bases, 4 bases remained unmatched. Looked up from germline, CDR1 is SGHAT and CDR2 is FQDESV (reference sequence). The CDR3 bases are TGTGCCAGCAGCTTAGCCGGCACAGGGGGCTCCTACGAGCAGTACTTC. Translation: CASSLAGTGGSYEQYF. The full variable domain, rest sourced from reference TRBV11-1 and TRBJ2-7, is EAEVAQSPRYKITEKSQAVAFWCDPISGHATLYWYRQILGQGPELLVQFQDESVVDDSQLPKDRFSAERLKGVDSTLKIQPAELGDSAMYLCASSLAGTGGSYEQYFGPGTRLTVT.

V is TRBV7-8 and J is TRBJ1-1; TRBD1 might be the D (6 bases). The CDR3 has 13 residues. Deletions cut 4 bases from V and 5 bases from J, with 11 bases between. The V gene's germline CDR1 is SGHVS and CDR2 FQNEAQ. For the CDR3, the DNA is TGTGCCAGCAGCTACACAGGGATTACTGAAGCTTTCTTT. Translating gives CASSYTGITEAFF.

The rearrangement links TRBV4-2 to TRBJ2-3; D perhaps matches TRBD2 (6 bases). This CDR3 contains 16 residues. V gave up 1 base and J gave up 6 bases, with 17 bases separating them. Germline V lookup: CDR1 LGHNA, CDR2 YNFKEQ. For the CDR3, the DNA is TGTGCCAGCAGCCAAGTTCCAGCGGGCCTTAGGGATACGCAGTATTTT. It encodes CASSQVPAGLRDTQYF.

The V gene is TRBV9, the J gene TRBJ2-1; 12 bases agree with TRBD2. J lost 6 bases, V lost 4 bases, and 8 bases had no gene match. Germline V lookup: CDR1 SGDLS, CDR2 YYNGEE. The CDR3 totals 16 residues. The CDR3 bases are TGTGCCAGCAGCCTTCAACGACTAGCGGGGGCCAATGAGCAGTTCTTC. Amino acids: CASSLQRLAGANEQFF.

The V and J genes are TRBV7-9 and TRBJ1-1; D is ambiguous. The CDR3 runs 14 residues. Germline loops: CDR1 SEHNR, CDR2 FQNEAQ (reference sequence). V lost 1 base and J lost 5, with 11 bases in between. The CDR3 is CASSLGRSVTEAFF. The CDR3 coding sequence is TGTGCCAGCAGCTTAGGACGGAGTGTGACTGAAGCTTTCTTT.

This chain connects TRBV6-2 or TRBV6-3 to TRBJ2-7; possibly TRBD2 for D (6 bases). CDR1 and CDR2 from the germline V gene are MNHEY and SVGEGT. The CDR3 is made up of 15 amino acids. V was shortened by 3 bases and J by 2 bases, with 14 bases between the two germline ends. The CDR3 loop reads CASSYAGRPPYEQYF. CDR3 sequence (DNA): TGTGCCAGCAGTTATGCGGGGAGGCCCCCCTACGAGCAGTACTTC.

The sample holds a few counts of this clone. The chain couples TRBV5-4 to TRBJ1-2; D remains unclear. Trimming took 4 bases from V and 2 from J, leaving 12 bases between them. Germline lookup yields CDR1 SGHNT and CDR2 YYREEE (reference sequence). This CDR3 spans 14 amino acids. CDR3 bases: TGTGCCAGCAGCAAGGAGGTCCACAACTATGGCTACACCTTC. As protein: CASSKEVHNYGYTF.

The rearrangement joins TRBV27 to TRBJ2-1; D is perhaps TRBD2 (5 bases). CDR1 MNHEY and CDR2 SMNVEV come from the germline V gene (reference sequence). The ends were cut back, 4 bases at V and 7 bases at J, with 11 bases in the middle. The CDR3 is made up of 13 amino acids. The CDR3 DNA reads as TGTGCCAGCAGTTCCTCACTAGTTAATGAGCAGTTCTTC. Translating it yields CASSSSLVNEQFF.

The chain joins TRBV27 to TRBJ2-3; D is perhaps TRBD2 (7 bases). Between the trimmed V and J ends, which lost 3 bases and 3 bases, there was a span of 13 bases. The CDR3 is 15 residues long. The V gene's germline CDR1 is MNHEY and CDR2 SMNVEV (reference sequence). The CDR3 region is CASSFEGGPTDTQYF. The DNA of the CDR3 is TGTGCCAGCAGTTTCGAGGGGGGGCCGACAGATACGCAGTATTTT.

The rearrangement links TRBV10-1 to TRBJ2-1; the D call may be TRBD1 or TRBD2 (5 bases each). Between the trimmed V and J ends, which lost 6 bases and 8 bases, there was a span of 20 bases. The CDR3 is 15 residues long. Per germline, CDR1 WNHNN and CDR2 SYGVQD (reference sequence). CDR3 coding DNA: TGCGCCAGCAGCCCTACTATAGGGGTAGCGCATGAGCAGTTCTTC. This gives the protein CASSPTIGVAHEQFF.

V usage is TRBV28 and J usage is TRBJ1-4; 7 bases match TRBD1. V was pared by 4 bases and J by 3 bases, with 2 bases of the junction left unmatched. Germline CDR1 MDHEN, CDR2 SYDVKM. The CDR3 runs 14 residues. The CDR3 DNA reads as TGTGCCAGCAGTTCTGGGACAGCTAATGAAAAACTGTTTTTT. This sequence encodes CASSSGTANEKLFF.